A single sample is the source of the 3 T cell receptor beta chains below, sequenced in a study of regulatory T cells. Study-wide points: Hydrophobic residues at CDR3 positions 6 and 7 were enriched in conventional CD4+ T cells of CD3G-deficient patients.

These TCRs' antigens remain unknown. Amplification used 52 TRBV primers and 13 TRBJ primers. Clones were read by immunoSEQ multiplex PCR, and TCRdb kept only the in-frame ones, dropping some. The repertoire holds about 32,000 clones, with approximately 90% as singletons. Sample: conventional CD4+ T cells sorted from blood. These receptors came from a person aged 18 to 30 with CD3G deficiency.

This clone was counted between two and nine times. This sequence joins TRBV19 and TRBJ2-2; 7 bases agree with TRBD2. This CDR3 contains 17 residues. Germline CDR1 reads LNHDA; CDR2 reads SQIVND (reference sequence). J lost 3 bases, V lost 6 bases, and 13 bases had no gene match. DNA of the CDR3: TGTGCCAGTAGCGATAAAAGAAAGCGGGGATACACCGGGGAGCTGTTTTTT. Translating it yields CASSDKRKRGYTGELFF.

This clone was counted once. The chain joins TRBV5-1 to TRBJ2-3, with D unclear. The CDR3 covers 13 residues. Germline lookup yields CDR1 SGHRS and CDR2 YFSETQ. The germline V and J ends were trimmed by 1 base and 4 bases, with 7 bases remaining between them. CDR3 coding DNA: TGCGCCAGCAGCTTGCAGGTCCCAGATACGCAGTATTTT. This translates into CASSLQVPDTQYF.

The chain carries TRBV7-2 and TRBJ2-1; D unresolved. With 1 base removed from V and 4 bases from J, the gap between germline ends came to 5 bases. The CDR3 runs 13 residues. The germline V gene encodes CDR1 SGHTA and CDR2 FQGNSA. CDR3 loop: CASSLDYYNEQFF. CDR3 coding DNA: TGTGCCAGCAGCTTAGACTATTACAATGAGCAGTTCTTC.